This T cell receptor beta chain comes out of a study of OX40 agonist ivuxolimab in advanced cancers. Study background: With a range of roughly 20 to 80, age averaged about 58 years, and about 80% were male. It was permissible to have had prior anti-PD-1, anti-PD-L1 or anti-CTLA-4 therapy, and more than 30% had some. The study reported partial responses in three patients: one hepatocellular carcinoma, two cutaneous melanoma. Study results and limitations: Dose levels from 0.1 to 3.0 mg/kg saw CD4+ and CD8+ blood T cells expand clonally by week 6.

This clone was counted between two and nine times. Its antigen is unknown. V lost 3 bases and J lost 5, with 14 bases in between. From germline, CDR1 is SEHNR and CDR2 FQNEAQ (reference sequence). This CDR3 has 15 amino acids. Sequencing used immunoSEQ multiplex PCR; TCRdb keeps in-frame clones, though not all of them. The sample lists around 50,000 clones, 70% to 90% occurring once. V usage is TRBV7-9 and J usage is TRBJ1-3, with D unresolved. The sample here was CD4+ or CD8+ T cells sorted from blood, taken in a trial of the OX40 agonist ivuxolimab. The TCR sequence derives from an adult with an advanced solid tumor such as melanoma, head and neck, liver or kidney cancer. Here the CDR3 reads CASSLSLGLRNTIYF. CDR3 nucleotide sequence: TGTGCCAGCAGCTTGAGCTTAGGGCTGCGAAACACCATATATTTT.